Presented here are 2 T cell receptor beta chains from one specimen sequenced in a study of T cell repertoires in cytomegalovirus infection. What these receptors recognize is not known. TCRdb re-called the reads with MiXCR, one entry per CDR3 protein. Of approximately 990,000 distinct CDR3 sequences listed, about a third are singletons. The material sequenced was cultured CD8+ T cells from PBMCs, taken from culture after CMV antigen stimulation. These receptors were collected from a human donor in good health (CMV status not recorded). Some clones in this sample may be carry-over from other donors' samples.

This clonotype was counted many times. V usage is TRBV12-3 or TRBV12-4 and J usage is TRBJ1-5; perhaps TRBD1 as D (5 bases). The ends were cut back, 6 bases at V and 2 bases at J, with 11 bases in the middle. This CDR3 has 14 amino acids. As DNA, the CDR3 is TGTGCCAGCAGCTCTACACAGGGCAATCAGCCCCAGCATTTT. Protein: CASSSTQGNQPQHF.

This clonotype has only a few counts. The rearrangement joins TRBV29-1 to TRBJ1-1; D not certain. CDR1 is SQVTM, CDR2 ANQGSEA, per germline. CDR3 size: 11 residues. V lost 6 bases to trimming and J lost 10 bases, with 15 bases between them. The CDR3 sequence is CSVPGGAAAFF. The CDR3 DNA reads TGCAGCGTACCGGGAGGCGCAGCAGCTTTCTTT.